This record covers a single T cell receptor (beta chain). The data derive from a study of T cell changes during pregnancy in multiple sclerosis. Libraries were prepared by immunoSEQ multiplex PCR; TCRdb keeps only in-frame clonotypes and omits some of them. The sample shows about 93,000 clones, around 92% of them seen only once. Sequenced material: peripheral blood, taken after pregnancy. This TCR came from a female donor with multiple sclerosis, enrolled in a pregnancy study.

The CDR3 spells CAWSVTGGRETQYF. CDR3 nucleotides: TGTGCCTGGAGTGTAACAGGGGGCCGGGAGACCCAGTACTTC. The chain uses TRBV30 and TRBJ2-5; 9 positions match TRBD1. The CDR3 is 14 amino acids. V was clipped by 0 bases and J by 5 bases; unmatched bases: 4. The germline gives CDR1 GTSNPN, CDR2 SVGIG (reference sequence). Drawing the rest from reference TRBV30 and TRBJ2-5, the complete variable domain is SQTIHQWPATLVQPVGSPLSLECTVEGTSNPNLYWYRQAAGRGLQLLFYSVGIGQISSEVPQNLSASRPQDRQFILSSKKLLLSDSGFYLCAWSVTGGRETQYFGPGTRLLVL.